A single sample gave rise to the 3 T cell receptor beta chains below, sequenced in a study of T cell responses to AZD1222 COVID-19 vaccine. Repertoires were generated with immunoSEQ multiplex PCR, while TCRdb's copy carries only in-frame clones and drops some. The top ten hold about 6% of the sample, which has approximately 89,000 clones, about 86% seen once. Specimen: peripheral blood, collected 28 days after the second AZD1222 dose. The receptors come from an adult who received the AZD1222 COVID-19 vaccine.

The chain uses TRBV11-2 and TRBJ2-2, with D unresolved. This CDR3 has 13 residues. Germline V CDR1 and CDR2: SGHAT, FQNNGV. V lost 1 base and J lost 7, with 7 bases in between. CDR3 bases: TGTGCCAGCAGCTTAGGTCAAGTCGGGGAGCTGTTTTTT. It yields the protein CASSLGQVGELFF.

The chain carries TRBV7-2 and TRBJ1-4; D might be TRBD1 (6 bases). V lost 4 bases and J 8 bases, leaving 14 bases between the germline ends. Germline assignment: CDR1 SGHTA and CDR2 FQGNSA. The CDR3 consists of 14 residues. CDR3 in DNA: TGTGCCAGCAGCTCTGGGGGGGCCGGGGAAAAACTGTTTTTT. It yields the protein CASSSGGAGEKLFF. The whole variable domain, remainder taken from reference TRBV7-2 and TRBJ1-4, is GAGVSQSPSNKVTEKGKDVELRCDPISGHTALYWYRQSLGQGLEFLIYFQGNSAPDKSGLPSDRFSAERTGGSVSTLTIQRTQQEDSAVYLCASSSGGAGEKLFFGSGTQLSVL.

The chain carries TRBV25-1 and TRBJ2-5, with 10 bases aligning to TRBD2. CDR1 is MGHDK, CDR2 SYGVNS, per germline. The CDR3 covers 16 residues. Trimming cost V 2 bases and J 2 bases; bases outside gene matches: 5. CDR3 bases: TGTGCCAGCAGTGAAAGGGCTAGCGGGGGACAAGAGACCCAGTACTTC. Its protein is CASSERASGGQETQYF.